The T cell receptor beta chain described here comes from a study of early T cells in non-severe SARS-CoV-2 infection. Overall study results and limits: Matching with VDJdb favored anti-spike CD8 responses (missing private and CD4 specificities).

MiXCR, applied by TCRdb to the 5' RACE reads, yields one record per CDR3 protein. The data show tens of thousands of distinct CDR3 sequences, 4.5% to 6% seen once. This clonotype was detected only a few times. Its antigen is not known. Germline values: CDR1 LGHNA, CDR2 YSLEER. The CDR3 sequence is 14 residues long. Trimming left V 7 bases short and J 2 bases short, with 15 bases between. This material consisted of whole blood, taken at baseline. The clonotype was recovered from an adult who was a healthcare worker with PCR-confirmed SARS-CoV-2 infection or an uninfected control (not recorded which). V usage is TRBV4-3 and J usage is TRBJ2-7, with D possibly matching TRBD1 (6 bases). The CDR3 loop reads CASTSRDTTYEQYF. CDR3 DNA: TGCGCCAGCACTTCACGGGACACGACCTACGAGCAGTACTTC.